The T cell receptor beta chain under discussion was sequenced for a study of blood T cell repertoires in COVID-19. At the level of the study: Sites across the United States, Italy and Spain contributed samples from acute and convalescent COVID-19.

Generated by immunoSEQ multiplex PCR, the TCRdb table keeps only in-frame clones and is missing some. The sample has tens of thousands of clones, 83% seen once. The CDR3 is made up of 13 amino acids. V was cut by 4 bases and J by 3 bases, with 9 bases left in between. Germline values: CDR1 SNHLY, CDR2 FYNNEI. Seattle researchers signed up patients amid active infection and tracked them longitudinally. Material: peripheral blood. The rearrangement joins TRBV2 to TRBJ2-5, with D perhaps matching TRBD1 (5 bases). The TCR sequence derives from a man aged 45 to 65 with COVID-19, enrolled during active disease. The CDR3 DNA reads TGTGCCAGCAGTGGGCGCAGGGAAGAGACCCAGTACTTC. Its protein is CASSGRREETQYF.